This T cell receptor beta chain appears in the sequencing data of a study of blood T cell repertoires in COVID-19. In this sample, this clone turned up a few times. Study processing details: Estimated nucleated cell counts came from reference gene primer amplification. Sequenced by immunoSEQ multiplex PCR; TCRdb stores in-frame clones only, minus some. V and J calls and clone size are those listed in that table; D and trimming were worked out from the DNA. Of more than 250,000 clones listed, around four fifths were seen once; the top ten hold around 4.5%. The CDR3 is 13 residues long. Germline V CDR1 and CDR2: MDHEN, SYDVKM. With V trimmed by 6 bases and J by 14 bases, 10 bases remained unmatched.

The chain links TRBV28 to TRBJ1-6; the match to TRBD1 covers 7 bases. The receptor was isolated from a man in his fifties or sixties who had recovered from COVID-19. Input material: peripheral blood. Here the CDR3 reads CASRTGQPDSLHF. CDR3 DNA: TGTGCCAGCAGGACAGGGCAACCCGATTCCCTCCACTTT.